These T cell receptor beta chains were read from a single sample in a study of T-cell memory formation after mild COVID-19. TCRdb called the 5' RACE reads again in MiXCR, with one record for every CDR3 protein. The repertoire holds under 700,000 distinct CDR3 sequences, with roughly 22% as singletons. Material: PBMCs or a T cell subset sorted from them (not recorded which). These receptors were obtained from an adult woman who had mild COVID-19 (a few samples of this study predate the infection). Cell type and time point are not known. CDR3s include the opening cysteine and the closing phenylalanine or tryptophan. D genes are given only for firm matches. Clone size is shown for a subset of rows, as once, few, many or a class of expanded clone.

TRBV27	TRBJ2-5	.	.	TGTGCCAGCAGTTTGAGACAGGGACTCAGAGAGACCCAGTACTTC	CASSLRQGLRETQYF
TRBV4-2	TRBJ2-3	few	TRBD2	TGTGCCAGCAGCCAAGCCTGGACTAGCGGGGGGCAAGATACGCAGTATTTT	CASSQAWTSGGQDTQYF
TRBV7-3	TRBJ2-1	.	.	TGTGCCAGCAGCTCTACAGGGTCCTACAATGAGCAGTTCTTC	CASSSTGSYNEQFF
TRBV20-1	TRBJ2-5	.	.	TGCAGTGCTCCTGCCTTGACAGATCAAGAGACCCAGTACTTC	CSAPALTDQETQYF
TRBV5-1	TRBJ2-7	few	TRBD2	TGCGCCAGCAGCTTGGGTAGCGGGGGCGGCAAGGACGAGCAGTACTTC	CASSLGSGGGKDEQYF
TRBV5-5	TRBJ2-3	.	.	TGTGCCAGCAGCCTCCTACTAGCTGGGGCTGTGGATACGCAGTATTTT	CASSLLLAGAVDTQYF
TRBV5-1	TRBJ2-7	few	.	TGCGCCAGCAGCGTGGCGCCGGCGATGCCCTACGAGCAGTACTTC	CASSVAPAMPYEQYF
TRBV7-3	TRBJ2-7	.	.	TGTGCCAGCAGCCCTGAAGGGGGGTTCTACGAGCAGTACTTC	CASSPEGGFYEQYF
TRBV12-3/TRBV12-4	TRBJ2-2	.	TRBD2	TGTGCCAGCAGTCCGACTTTTCTAGCGGGGGGAAGCACCGGGGAGCTGTTTTTT	CASSPTFLAGGSTGELFF
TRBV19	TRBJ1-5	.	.	TGTGCCAGTAGTATAGGGGGTGGTCAGCCCCAGCATTTT	CASSIGGGQPQHF
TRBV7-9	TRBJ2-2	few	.	TGTGCCAGCAGCCTACCGACAGGGAGGAGCGGCGGGGAGCTGTTTTTT	CASSLPTGRSGGELFF
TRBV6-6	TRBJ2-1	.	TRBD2	TGTGCCAGCAGTCCGGGGACTAGCGGGAGGGATTACAATGAGCAGTTCTTC	CASSPGTSGRDYNEQFF
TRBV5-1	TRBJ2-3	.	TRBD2	TGCGCCAGCAGCTTGGGCGGACTAGCGGGGGGCCACACAGATACGCAGTATTTT	CASSLGGLAGGHTDTQYF
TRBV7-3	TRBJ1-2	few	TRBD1	TGTGCCAGCAGCCACTTCGGCCTGGACAGGGTGGATGGCTACACCTTC	CASSHFGLDRVDGYTF
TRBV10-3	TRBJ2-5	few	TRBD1	TGTGCCATCAGCCGGGGGACAGGGGAAGAGACCCAGTACTTC	CAISRGTGEETQYF
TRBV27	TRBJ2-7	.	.	TGTGCCAGCACCCCCCGGGTAGGCGAGCAGTACTTC	CASTPRVGEQYF
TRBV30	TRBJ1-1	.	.	TGTGCCTGGAGTTTACGACAGAGGAACACTGAAGCTTTCTTT	CAWSLRQRNTEAFF
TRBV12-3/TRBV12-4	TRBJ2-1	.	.	TGTGCCAGCAGTTTCTCCGGGCCCATACCCAACAATGAGCAGTTCTTC	CASSFSGPIPNNEQFF
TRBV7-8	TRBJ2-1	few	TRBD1	TGTGCCAGCAGCGGACAGGGGATCGGTGAGCAGTTCTTC	CASSGQGIGEQFF
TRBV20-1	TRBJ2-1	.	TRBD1	TGCAGTGCGCGGGACAGGTGGACCTACAATGAGCAGTTCTTC	CSARDRWTYNEQFF
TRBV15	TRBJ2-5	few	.	TGTGCCACCAGCAGAGATAGTGGGGGCCAAGAGACCCAGTACTTC	CATSRDSGGQETQYF
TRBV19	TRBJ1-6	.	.	TGTGCCAGTAGTCAGGTCGGGGGGCCCCTCCACTTT	CASSQVGGPLHF
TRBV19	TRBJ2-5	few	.	TGTGCCAGTAGTATGGATCTCGGGACACGGGAGACCCAGTACTTC	CASSMDLGTRETQYF
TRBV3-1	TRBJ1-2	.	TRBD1	TGTGCCAGCAGCCTGGTAGGACAGGCCCGTCTGGGGGGCTACACCTTC	CASSLVGQARLGGYTF
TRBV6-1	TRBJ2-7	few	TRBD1	TGTGCCAGCAGTGACTCCGGGACAGGGCGCTACGAGCAGTACTTC	CASSDSGTGRYEQYF
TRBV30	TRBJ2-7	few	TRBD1	TGTGCCTGGAGCTCTGGACAGGGGAGCGAGCAGTACTTC	CAWSSGQGSEQYF
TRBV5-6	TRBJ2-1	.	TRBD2	TGTGCCAGCAGCGAAAGGCTAGCGGGAGTACTACTTGAGCAGTTCTTC	CASSERLAGVLLEQFF
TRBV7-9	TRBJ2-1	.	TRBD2	TGTGCCAGCAGCTTCCTCACCGGGACTAGCGGTGGCAATGAGCAGTTCTTC	CASSFLTGTSGGNEQFF
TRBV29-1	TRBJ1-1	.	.	TGCAGCGTTGAAGATCCCAGGATTCGGGAAGCTTTCTTT	CSVEDPRIREAFF
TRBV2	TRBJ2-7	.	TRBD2	TGTGCCAGCAGTGAAGGGTTAGCGGGAGTTTACGAGCAGTACTTC	CASSEGLAGVYEQYF
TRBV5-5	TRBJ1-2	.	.	TGTGCCAGCAGCTTGGGCGCTGGGTCGGCGAGCTATGGCTACACCTTC	CASSLGAGSASYGYTF
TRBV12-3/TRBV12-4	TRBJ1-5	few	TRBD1	TGTGCCAGCAGTATAGGGACAGTCAATCAGCCCCAGCATTTT	CASSIGTVNQPQHF
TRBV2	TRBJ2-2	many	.	TGTGCCAGCAGAGGGGACACCGGGGAGCTGTTTTTT	CASRGDTGELFF
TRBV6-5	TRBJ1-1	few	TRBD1	TGTGCCAGCATAGACAGGGGGAAAAGGAACACTGAAGCTTTCTTT	CASIDRGKRNTEAFF
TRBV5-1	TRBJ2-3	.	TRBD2	TGCGCCAGCATGCTTGGTGGGACTAATGCAGATACGCAGTATTTT	CASMLGGTNADTQYF
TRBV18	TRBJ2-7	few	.	TGTGCCAGCGCATCAGGGAGTGAGCAGTACTTC	CASASGSEQYF
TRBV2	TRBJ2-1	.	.	TGTGCCAGCAGTGAAGCCCTCGGACGGAGCTCCTACAATGAGCAGTTCTTC	CASSEALGRSSYNEQFF
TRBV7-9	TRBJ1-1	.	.	TGTGCCAGCACCGTCAGGACAGTAGTTAACACTGAAGCTTTCTTT	CASTVRTVVNTEAFF
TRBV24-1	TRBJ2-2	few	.	TGTGCCACCAGTGAACGGGCGGGACAGTACTCCGAGCTGTTTTTT	CATSERAGQYSELFF
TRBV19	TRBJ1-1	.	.	TGTGCCAGTAGTATCAGGATCGACACTGAAGCTTTCTTT	CASSIRIDTEAFF
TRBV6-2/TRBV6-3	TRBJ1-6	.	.	TGTGCCAGCAGCTACGAGGGGTTTCGGGATTCACCCCTCCACTTT	CASSYEGFRDSPLHF
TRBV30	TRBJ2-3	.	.	TGTGCCTGGAGTGGAGGGGGGCAGAGAGATACGCAGTATTTT	CAWSGGGQRDTQYF
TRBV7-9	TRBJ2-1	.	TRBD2	TGTGCCAGCAGCTCACCGACTAGCGGGGGGTATTCCTACAATGAGCAGTTCTTC	CASSSPTSGGYSYNEQFF
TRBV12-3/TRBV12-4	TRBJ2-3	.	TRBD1	TGTGCCAGCAGCCGCAGGGACAGGGGTGGAGATACGCAGTATTTT	CASSRRDRGGDTQYF
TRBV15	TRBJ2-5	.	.	TGTGCCACCAGCAGAGCTGAGGGACTTCGGGGGTTGGAGACCCAGTACTTC	CATSRAEGLRGLETQYF
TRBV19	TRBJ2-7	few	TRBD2	TGTGCCAGTAGTATGACCCACCACGGGCTAGCGGGTCGGAGCTCCTACGAGCAGTACTTC	CASSMTHHGLAGRSSYEQYF
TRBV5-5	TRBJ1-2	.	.	TGTGCCAGCAGCCTAGGACAAGCTAGGACGGGGGGCTACACCTTC	CASSLGQARTGGYTF
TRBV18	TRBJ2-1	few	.	TGTGCCAGCTCACAAGGTCGGCAGTACAATGAGCAGTTCTTC	CASSQGRQYNEQFF
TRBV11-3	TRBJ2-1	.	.	TGTGCCAGCAGCTTAGGGGGACTGAACAATGAGCAGTTCTTC	CASSLGGLNNEQFF
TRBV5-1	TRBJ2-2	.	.	TGCGCCAGCAGCGAGAATCCGGGACAGAACACCGGGGAGCTGTTTTTT	CASSENPGQNTGELFF
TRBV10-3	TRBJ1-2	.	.	TGTGCCATCAGTGAGCCGGGACAACGCGGCTACACCTTC	CAISEPGQRGYTF